Listed here are 29 T cell receptor beta chains from one sample, sequenced in a study of cytomegalovirus exposure and HLA in healthy donors. Primers included in the PCR were 60 Vbeta and 13 Jbeta primers. Using immunoSEQ multiplex PCR, the repertoire was profiled, and TCRdb retains in-frame clones only, with some absent. The sample has about 180,000 clones, over 80% seen once. Sequencing was performed on PBMCs. The receptors come from a man between 35 and 55 years old in good health and CMV-seronegative.

The rearrangement uses TRBV7-6 and TRBJ2-1, with D perhaps TRBD2 (5 bases). This CDR3 region has 13 residues. Trimming pared 3 bases from V and 4 bases from J, leaving 7 bases between. The V gene's germline CDR1 is SGHVS and CDR2 FNYEAQ. CDR3 residues: CASSFGKYNEQFF. The DNA of the CDR3 is TGTGCCAGCAGCTTCGGGAAATACAATGAGCAGTTCTTC.

This chain connects TRBV27 to TRBJ2-1; 10 bases are shared with TRBD2. CDR1 and CDR2 from the germline V gene are MNHEY and SMNVEV (reference sequence). This CDR3 has 22 amino acids. V lost 2 bases to trimming and J lost 9 bases; unmatched junction nucleotides: 28. In DNA, the CDR3 is TGTGCCAGCAGTTTAAGATCGCATATCGGGTTCCGAGAAGCGGGGGGGCCTACTGAGCAGTTCTTC. This gives the protein CASSLRSHIGFREAGGPTEQFF.

A single count supports this clone. V gene TRBV6-1 combines with J gene TRBJ2-7; D possibly corresponds to TRBD1 (6 bases). The CDR3 runs to 14 residues. Germline CDR1 and CDR2: MNHNS and SASEGT. Between the trimmed V and J ends, which lost 6 bases and 4 bases, there was a span of 16 bases. The CDR3, as DNA: TGTGCCAGCAGAGAAACGGGACACAGATACGAGCAGTACTTC. Its translation is CASRETGHRYEQYF.

CDR3 sequence: CASSWQGQDGYTF. The CDR3 region has the DNA TGTGCCAGCAGCTGGCAGGGGCAAGATGGCTACACCTTC. This rearrangement joins TRBV9 to TRBJ1-2, with a weak D call TRBD1 (6 bases). V lost 4 bases and J 6 bases, leaving 13 bases between the germline ends. This CDR3 spans 13 amino acids. CDR1 is SGDLS and CDR2 is YYNGEE in the germline V gene. Using reference TRBV9 and TRBJ1-2 for the parts outside the CDR3, the full variable domain is DSGVTQTPKHLITATGQRVTLRCSPRSGDLSVYWYQQSLDQGLQFLIQYYNGEERAKGNILERFSAQQFPDLHSELNLSSLELGDSALYFCASSWQGQDGYTFGSGTRLTVV.

This chain links TRBV5-4 with TRBJ1-2; possible D gene TRBD1, 5 bases. The CDR3 length is 13 residues. V lost 4 bases, J lost 6 bases, and 13 bases lay in between. Germline V lookup: CDR1 SGHNT, CDR2 YYREEE (reference sequence). The CDR3 DNA is TGTGCCAGCAGCCGCGGGGGAATCAATGGCTACACCTTC. Its protein product is CASSRGGINGYTF.

This rearrangement joins TRBV5-1 to TRBJ1-5, with 7 bases fitting TRBD1. CDR1 SGHRS and CDR2 YFSETQ come from the germline V gene. CDR3 length: 15 amino acids. V was pared by 0 bases and J by 0 bases, with 0 bases of the junction left unmatched. The CDR3 DNA reads TGCGCCAGCAGCTTGGGGACAGGTAGCAATCAGCCCCAGCATTTT. It yields the protein CASSLGTGSNQPQHF.

J is TRBJ2-5 and V is TRBV21-1; the table's TRBD2 call for D was not verified on the DNA. TRBV21-1 is a pseudogene segment. The CDR3 length is 17 residues. CDR3 protein: CASSKTSGEGPQETQYF. The CDR3 bases are TGTGCCAGCAGCAAAACTAGCGGGGAGGGACCCCAAGAGACCCAGTACTTC.

This clone was recorded a few times. V gene TRBV18 combines with J gene TRBJ1-2; TRBD1 matches 7 bases. Germline CDR1 and CDR2: KGHSH and LQKENI. The V and J ends lost 2 bases and 6 bases, in that order; junction bases with no gene match: 3. CDR3 size: 13 residues. The CDR3 DNA sequence: TGTGCCAGCTCACCAACAGGGGTTGATGGCTACACCTTC. The encoded protein is CASSPTGVDGYTF.

The chain employs TRBV28 and TRBJ1-4, with D possibly being TRBD1 (6 bases). This CDR3 is 14 amino acids long. Germline V gene sequence: CDR1 MDHEN, CDR2 SYDVKM. Deletions cut 3 bases from V and 7 bases from J, with 12 bases between. CDR3 in DNA: TGTGCCAGCAGTTTTCTACAGGGTAGTGAAAAACTGTTTTTT. Its protein product is CASSFLQGSEKLFF.

The chain links TRBV19 to TRBJ2-1, with a possible D match to TRBD2 (5 bases). V was shortened by 9 bases and J by 6 bases, with 15 bases between the two germline ends. There are 13 residues in the CDR3. Germline CDR1 LNHDA, CDR2 SQIVND (reference sequence). In nucleotides, the CDR3 is TGTGCCAGCTCAACGGGATTTCTCAATGAGCAGTTCTTC. It yields the protein CASSTGFLNEQFF.

V and J are TRBV19 and TRBJ2-2; D ambiguous. The V and J ends lost 10 bases and 5 bases respectively, with 8 bases between them. Germline CDR1 LNHDA, CDR2 SQIVND (reference sequence). This CDR3 comprises 11 residues. This chain's CDR3 is CATWSTGELFF. CDR3 nucleotides: TGTGCCACCTGGAGTACCGGGGAGCTGTTTTTT.

V and J are TRBV27 and TRBJ1-5; D not certain. CDR1 and CDR2 (germline): MNHEY, SMNVEV (reference sequence). The CDR3 consists of 12 residues. Trimming took off 3 bases at V and 9 bases at J, with 9 bases between the two ends. The CDR3 DNA reads TGTGCCAGCAGTTTGCGTGGCGGGCCCCAGCATTTT. It translates to CASSLRGGPQHF.

The chain combines TRBV6-5 with TRBJ1-2, with 10 bases aligning to TRBD1. With V trimmed by 2 bases and J by 2 bases, 5 bases remained unmatched. The CDR3 sequence is 16 residues long. Germline CDR1 and CDR2: MNHEY and SVGAGI. CDR3 nucleotide sequence: TGTGCCAGCAGTTACATACGGACAGGGGGGAACTATGGCTACACCTTC. Amino acid sequence: CASSYIRTGGNYGYTF.

The genes are TRBV7-9 and TRBJ2-5, with 12 bases that match TRBD2. V shed 5 bases and J 4 bases; nucleotides not matched to a gene: 8. The CDR3 length is 16 residues. Germline lookup yields CDR1 SEHNR and CDR2 FQNEAQ (reference sequence). As DNA, the CDR3 is TGTGCCAGCAGCCCCGGACTAGCGGGGATTCGAGAGACCCAGTACTTC. Residues: CASSPGLAGIRETQYF.

The chain couples TRBV19 to TRBJ2-3, with TRBD2 identical over 10 bases. The V gene's germline CDR1 is LNHDA and CDR2 SQIVND (reference sequence). V shed 4 bases, J shed 0 bases, and the junction held 4 bases outside the gene matches. This CDR3 has 16 amino acids. CDR3 loop: CASSTGTSESTDTQYF. CDR3 DNA: TGTGCCAGTAGTACGGGGACTAGCGAGAGCACAGATACGCAGTATTTT.

This rearrangement joins TRBV18 to TRBJ1-6; TRBD1 agrees at 9 bases. Germline CDR1 KGHSH, CDR2 LQKENI. This CDR3 has 16 amino acids. V dropped 3 bases and J dropped 9; count of bases not matched to a gene: 9. The CDR3 loop is CASSPPPGQGISPLHF. The DNA of the CDR3 is TGTGCCAGCTCACCCCCACCGGGACAGGGAATTTCACCCCTCCACTTT.

The chain joins TRBV5-4 to TRBJ2-5; D unresolved. The V end lost 2 bases, the J end lost 3 bases, and 2 bases lay between the germline ends. Germline V CDR1 and CDR2: SGHNT, YYREEE (reference sequence). This CDR3 region has 11 residues. The CDR3 is CASSFKETQYF. In DNA form, the CDR3 reads TGTGCCAGCAGCTTTAAAGAGACCCAGTACTTC.

The chain joins TRBV7-2 to TRBJ2-7, with TRBD2 as a possible D gene (5 bases). V dropped 5 bases and J dropped 0 bases, with 11 bases sitting between them. The V gene's germline CDR1 is SGHTA and CDR2 FQGNSA. CDR3 length equals 14 residues. CDR3 DNA sequence: TGTGCCAGCAGCCCCGGGGTATTCTCCTACGAGCAGTACTTC. This codes for CASSPGVFSYEQYF.

The rearrangement joins TRBV7-9 to TRBJ1-6, with 7 bases aligning to TRBD1. Germline trimming cut 3 bases from V and 5 bases from J; bases unmatched to any gene: 1. Germline V gene lookup returns CDR1 SEHNR and CDR2 FQNEAQ (reference sequence). The CDR3 length is 14 residues. The CDR3 nucleotides are TGTGCCAGCAGCTTGCAGGGGGATAATTCACCCCTCCACTTT. It specifies CASSLQGDNSPLHF.

This chain connects TRBV30 to TRBJ2-1, with D uncertain. The germline CDR1 and CDR2 sequences are GTSNPN and SVGIG (reference sequence). There are 12 residues in the CDR3. The germline V and J ends were trimmed by 3 bases and 9 bases, with 12 bases remaining between them. CDR3 region: CAWRISFGEQFF. CDR3 coding DNA: TGTGCCTGGAGGATTAGCTTCGGTGAGCAGTTCTTC.

The chain has TRBV19 and TRBJ1-1; 7 nucleotides align to TRBD1. CDR3 length: 15 amino acids. CDR1 is LNHDA, CDR2 SQIVND, per germline (reference sequence). V lost 7 bases to trimming and J lost 1 base; unmatched junction nucleotides: 9. CDR3 in DNA: TGTGCCAGTATCCCCTTCGACAGGGAGAACACTGAAGCTTTCTTT. Protein product: CASIPFDRENTEAFF.

The chain uses TRBV5-1 and TRBJ2-3; 7 bases are a match to TRBD2. This CDR3 has 16 residues. The V segment lost 3 bases and the J segment 4 bases; nucleotides outside the gene matches: 11. Germline V gene sequence: CDR1 SGHRS, CDR2 YFSETQ. The DNA for the CDR3 is TGCGCCAGCAGCTCCGGGAGGTCAAGACTCTCAGATACGCAGTATTTT. Residues: CASSSGRSRLSDTQYF.

This rearrangement joins TRBV6-1 to TRBJ1-1; D not resolved. V lost 3 bases, J lost 5 bases, and 10 bases lay in between. This CDR3 is built from 13 residues. CDR1 and CDR2 from the germline V gene are MNHNS and SASEGT. The CDR3 loop reads CASSEELITEAFF. The DNA of the CDR3 is TGTGCCAGCAGTGAGGAGCTAATAACTGAAGCTTTCTTT.

This clone was seen only a few times. CDR3 nucleotide sequence: TGTGCCAGCAAAGCGACAGAGAACACTGAAGCTTTCTTT. This encodes CASKATENTEAFF. The gene calls are TRBV2 and TRBJ1-1; D may be TRBD1 (5 bases). CDR1 is SNHLY, CDR2 FYNNEI, per germline. This CDR3 region has 13 residues. Trimming removed 7 bases from V and 1 base from J, with 10 bases in between. Complete variable domain (other parts from reference TRBV2 and TRBJ1-1): EPEVTQTPSHQVTQMGQEVILRCVPISNHLYFYWYRQILGQKVEFLVSFYNNEISEKSEIFDDQFSVERPDGSNFTLKIRSTKLEDSAMYFCASKATENTEAFFGQGTRLTVV.

The chain recombines TRBV6-4 with TRBJ1-1, with D possibly being TRBD1 (6 bases). There are 14 residues in the CDR3. Trimming stripped 4 bases from V and 1 base from J, with 10 bases between. Germline V gene sequence: CDR1 MRHNA, CDR2 SNTAGT. CDR3 bases: TGTGCCAGCAGTGCCCAGGGGAGGAACACTGAAGCTTTCTTT. This encodes CASSAQGRNTEAFF.

CDR3 residues: CASSLTGRSGNTIYF. The CDR3 DNA sequence: TGTGCCAGCAGCTTGACAGGGCGCTCTGGAAACACCATATATTTT. The V and J genes are TRBV5-5 and TRBJ1-3, with D tentatively TRBD1 (6 bases). The CDR3 is 15 amino acids. Germline CDR1 SGHKS, CDR2 YYEKEE (reference sequence). V lost 1 base and J 0 bases, leaving 8 bases between the germline ends. Based on the CDR3 plus reference TRBV5-5 and TRBJ1-3, the full variable domain is DAGVTQSPTHLIKTRGQQVTLRCSPISGHKSVSWYQQVLGQGPQFIFQYYEKEERGRGNFPDRFSARQFPNYSSELNVNALLLGDSALYLCASSLTGRSGNTIYFGEGSWLTVV.

This chain uses TRBV19 with TRBJ2-3; D is perhaps TRBD2 (5 bases). CDR1 and CDR2 from the germline V gene are LNHDA and SQIVND (reference sequence). The CDR3 is made up of 16 amino acids. V was pared by 1 base and J by 4 bases, with 15 bases between. The CDR3 DNA sequence: TGTGCCAGTAGTATAGCGACGGCAGCTAGCCCAGATACGCAGTATTTT. Amino acids: CASSIATAASPDTQYF.

This sequence joins TRBV7-8 and TRBJ1-2; 9 bases line up with TRBD1. This CDR3 is 14 amino acids long. J was trimmed by 7 bases and V by 3 bases; bases with no gene match: 6. The V gene's germline CDR1 is SGHVS and CDR2 FQNEAQ. The CDR3: CASSFPGQGPGYTF. The CDR3, as DNA: TGTGCCAGCAGCTTCCCGGGACAGGGCCCTGGCTACACCTTC. The variable domain in full, completed from reference TRBV7-8 and TRBJ1-2, reads GAGVSQSPRYKVAKRGQDVALRCDPISGHVSLFWYQQALGQGPEFLTYFQNEAQLDKSGLPSDRFFAERPEGSVSTLKIQRTQQEDSAVYLCASSFPGQGPGYTFGSGTRLTVV.

The rearrangement uses TRBV7-2 and TRBJ2-1; no definite D call. The CDR3 is made up of 15 amino acids. The germline CDR1 and CDR2 sequences are SGHTA and FQGNSA. Deletions cut 3 bases from V and 9 bases from J, with 18 bases between. CDR3 protein: CASSFRRLPRSEQFF. CDR3 nucleotides: TGTGCCAGCAGCTTTCGAAGACTTCCGCGGAGTGAGCAGTTCTTC.